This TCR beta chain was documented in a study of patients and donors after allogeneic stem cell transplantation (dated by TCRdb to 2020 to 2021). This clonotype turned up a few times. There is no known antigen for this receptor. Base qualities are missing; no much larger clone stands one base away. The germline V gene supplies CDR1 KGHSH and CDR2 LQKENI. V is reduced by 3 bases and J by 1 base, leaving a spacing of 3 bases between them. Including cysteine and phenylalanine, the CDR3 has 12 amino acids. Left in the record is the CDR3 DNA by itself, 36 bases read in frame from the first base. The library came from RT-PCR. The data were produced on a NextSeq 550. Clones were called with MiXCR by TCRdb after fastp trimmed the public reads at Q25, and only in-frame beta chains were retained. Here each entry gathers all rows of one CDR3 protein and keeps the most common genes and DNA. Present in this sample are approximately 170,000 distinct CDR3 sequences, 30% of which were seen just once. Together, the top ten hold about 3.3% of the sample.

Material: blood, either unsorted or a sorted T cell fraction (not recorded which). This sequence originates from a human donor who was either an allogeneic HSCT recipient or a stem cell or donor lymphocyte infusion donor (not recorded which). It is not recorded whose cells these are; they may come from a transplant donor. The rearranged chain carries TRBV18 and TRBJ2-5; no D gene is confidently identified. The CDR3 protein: CASSPSQETQYF. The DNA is TGTGCCAGCTCACCGTCCCAAGAGACCCAGTACTTC.